The clone carrying this TCR beta chain was picked up many times. The V end lost 4 bases, the J end lost 11 bases, and 11 bases lay between the germline ends. Germline CDR1 reads SGHTA; CDR2 reads FQGNSA. CDR3 length equals 11 residues. Every donor had blood drawn once into heparin, around 0.12 L on average. This sample was included in a study of beta chain features in type 1 diabetes. Study background: Patient and healthy donor groups were alike in age, gender and cell yields.

The isolated RNA, all of it, was reverse transcribed, so expressed TCRB transcripts were what got sequenced. TCRdb's table, derived via immunoSEQ multiplex PCR, lists solely in-frame clones and lacks some. Of under 250,000 clones in the sample, 25% to 30% were seen once. The receptor's source is a man aged 25-45 years in good health. Sequencing used central memory CD4+ T cells from blood. The genes are TRBV7-2 and TRBJ1-2; D unclear. The CDR3 region has the DNA TGTGCCAGCAGCTCCCTATCGTTATACACCTTC. Amino acid sequence: CASSSLSLYTF.